Presented here are 23 T cell receptor beta chains from one specimen sequenced in a study of shared clonotypes between healthy human individuals. The assay was immunoSEQ multiplex PCR, and TCRdb's table has in-frame clones only and misses some. Of over 2 million clones listed, just under 95% are singletons. Specimen: naive CD4+ T cells from PBMCs. Documented subset: CD45RA+ positively selected. The receptors originated from a man aged 18 to 29 in good health. Some clones in this sample may be carry-over from other donors' samples.

A note on this clone: Additional DNA sequences in this sample encode the identical CDR3. The J gene is TRBJ2-7, the V gene TRBV5-6; no clear D gene. Germline CDR1 SGHDT, CDR2 YYEEEE. CDR3 length: 11 residues. Trimming pared 3 bases from V and 4 bases from J, leaving 5 bases between. The CDR3 bases are TGTGCCAGCAGCTCCGGATACGAGCAGTACTTC. Translating gives CASSSGYEQYF.

Remarks on this clone: At the DNA level, this CDR3 is encoded by other sequences in the same sample as well. The V gene is TRBV20-1, the J gene TRBJ2-3; no clear D. The ends were cut back, 3 bases at V and 1 base at J, with 2 bases in the middle. Looked up from germline, CDR1 is DFQATT and CDR2 is SNEGSKA (reference sequence). The CDR3 has 11 residues. The CDR3, as DNA: TGCAGTGCTAGGGGCACAGATACGCAGTATTTT. It encodes CSARGTDTQYF.

V and J are TRBV7-3 and TRBJ2-1; D is undetermined. The length of the CDR3 is 15 residues. Germline V gene sequence: CDR1 SGHTA, CDR2 FQGTGA. Trimming stripped 0 bases from V and 8 bases from J, with 14 bases between. The CDR3 sequence: CASSLTRAPGDEQFF. In DNA, the CDR3 is TGTGCCAGCAGCTTAACCCGGGCCCCTGGGGATGAGCAGTTCTTC.

The rearrangement uses TRBV5-1 and TRBJ2-1; 8 nucleotides match TRBD2. The CDR3 totals 15 residues. The V and J ends lost 7 bases and 2 bases, in that order; junction bases with no gene match: 8. Germline lookup yields CDR1 SGHRS and CDR2 YFSETQ. CDR3 sequence reads: CASGPGLATYNEQFF. The CDR3 bases are TGCGCCAGCGGCCCTGGACTAGCCACCTACAATGAGCAGTTCTTC.

The rearrangement uses TRBV27 and TRBJ2-7; 9 bases align to TRBD1. V lost 5 bases to trimming and J lost 1 base; unmatched junction nucleotides: 3. Germline V gene sequence: CDR1 MNHEY, CDR2 SMNVEV (reference sequence). The CDR3 sequence is 14 residues long. The DNA for the CDR3 is TGTGCCAGCAGTCGTGACAGGGGGTCCTACGAGCAGTACTTC. It yields the protein CASSRDRGSYEQYF.

The rearrangement joins TRBV19 to TRBJ2-1; D gene ambiguous. The CDR3 is 15 amino acids. Germline CDR1 LNHDA, CDR2 SQIVND (reference sequence). Trimming pared 3 bases from V and 6 bases from J, leaving 15 bases between. CDR3 in DNA: TGTGCCAGTAGTATGCCGGCTCTAAAGGGCAATGAGCAGTTCTTC. Its translation: CASSMPALKGNEQFF.

A remark on this clone: Other DNA sequences in the sample encode the same CDR3. The chain carries TRBV28 and TRBJ1-4; TRBD1 is a possible D gene (5 bases). CDR1 and CDR2 (germline): MDHEN, SYDVKM. The germline V and J ends were trimmed by 7 bases and 4 bases, with 10 bases remaining between them. CDR3 size: 13 residues. CDR3 residues: CASIRGLNEKLFF. In nucleotides, the CDR3 is TGTGCCAGCATAAGGGGCCTTAATGAAAAACTGTTTTTT.

The chain uses TRBV11-2 and TRBJ1-3, with a tentative D call TRBD1 (6 bases). Trimming shortened V by 2 bases and J by 0 bases, and 11 bases separated the two germline ends. This CDR3 comprises 16 residues. In germline, CDR1 is SGHAT, CDR2 FQNNGV. CDR3 protein: CASSLRGGLSGNTIYF. The DNA of the CDR3 is TGTGCCAGCAGCTTAAGGGGGGGCCTCTCTGGAAACACCATATATTTT.

The chain combines TRBV30 with TRBJ1-1; D is perhaps TRBD1 (6 bases). Germline lookup yields CDR1 GTSNPN and CDR2 SVGIG (reference sequence). Trimming removed 0 bases from V and 4 bases from J, with 15 bases in between. The CDR3 has 15 amino acids. The CDR3 sequence: CAWSVEGGWSTEAFF. The CDR3 DNA reads as TGTGCCTGGAGTGTTGAGGGGGGCTGGAGCACTGAAGCTTTCTTT.

The chain joins TRBV19 to TRBJ2-7; 7 positions agree with TRBD2. CDR3 size: 15 residues. The trim removed 5 bases at V and 3 bases at J, leaving 10 bases unmatched. Per germline, CDR1 LNHDA and CDR2 SQIVND (reference sequence). The CDR3 DNA follows: TGTGCCAGTAGTGCTAATGGGGCTAGCGGCTACGAGCAGTACTTC. Amino acids: CASSANGASGYEQYF.

This sequence joins TRBV6-6 and TRBJ2-2; the D gene is possibly TRBD1 (6 bases). Germline V gives CDR1 MNHNY, CDR2 SVGAGI (reference sequence). The CDR3 spans 16 residues. V was clipped by 0 bases and J by 2 bases, with 10 bases between them. The CDR3 sequence is CASSYSQGRNTGELFF. The CDR3 region has the DNA TGTGCCAGCAGTTACTCCCAGGGGCGTAACACCGGGGAGCTGTTTTTT.

V is TRBV11-2 and J is TRBJ2-3, with D possibly being TRBD2 (6 bases). Germline CDR1 SGHAT, CDR2 FQNNGV. CDR3 length: 15 residues. V lost 1 base, J lost 5 bases, and 13 bases lay in between. The CDR3 nucleotides read TGTGCCAGCAGCTTAGCGGGACTCTTCGGAGATACGCAGTATTTT. Amino acid sequence: CASSLAGLFGDTQYF.

The chain uses TRBV9 and TRBJ2-7, with D possibly TRBD1 on 6 matching bases. The germline V and J ends were trimmed by 4 bases and 2 bases, with 19 bases remaining between them. There are 16 residues in the CDR3. Germline lookup yields CDR1 SGDLS and CDR2 YYNGEE. CDR3 DNA: TGTGCCAGCAGCCCGGAGGACAGAAGGGGGACCTACGAGCAGTACTTC. Translation: CASSPEDRRGTYEQYF.

The chain uses TRBV5-4 and TRBJ2-7; TRBD2 aligns across 10 bases. CDR1 is SGHNT and CDR2 is YYREEE in the germline V gene (reference sequence). Losses at the gene ends were 0 bases for V and 3 bases for J; bases not matched to a gene: 9. This CDR3 contains 17 residues. The CDR3 DNA sequence: TGTGCCAGCAGCTTGGAGTTGGCTAGCGGGAGTATCTACGAGCAGTACTTC. This translates into CASSLELASGSIYEQYF.

The chain couples TRBV28 to TRBJ1-6; D uncertain. V lost 2 bases to trimming and J lost 10 bases, with 6 bases between them. Germline lookup yields CDR1 MDHEN and CDR2 SYDVKM. This CDR3 comprises 12 residues. For the CDR3, the DNA is TGTGCCAGCAGTTTAGATGGATCACCCCTCCACTTT. The encoded protein is CASSLDGSPLHF. The entire variable domain, with the rest obtained from reference TRBV28 and TRBJ1-6, is as follows: DVKVTQSSRYLVKRTGEKVFLECVQDMDHENMFWYRQDPGLGLRLIYFSYDVKMKEKGDIPEGYSVSREKKERFSLILESASTNQTSMYLCASSLDGSPLHFGNGTRLTVT.

This clone has a single count. J is TRBJ2-1 and V is TRBV5-1; D gene ambiguous. Deletions cut 5 bases from V and 4 bases from J, with 13 bases between. This CDR3 has 14 residues. Germline CDR1 reads SGHRS; CDR2 reads YFSETQ. DNA for the CDR3: TGCGCCAGCAGTGAAGTTCTTTCATACAATGAGCAGTTCTTC. Amino acid sequence: CASSEVLSYNEQFF. Drawing the rest from reference TRBV5-1 and TRBJ2-1, the complete variable domain is KAGVTQTPRYLIKTRGQQVTLSCSPISGHRSVSWYQQTPGQGLQFLFEYFSETQRNKGNFPGRFSGRQFSNSRSEMNVSTLELGDSALYLCASSEVLSYNEQFFGPGTRLTVL.

CDR3 bases: TGTGCCAGCAGTCGAACAGGGGGCCGGGCAGATACGCAGTATTTT. This sequence encodes CASSRTGGRADTQYF. The rearrangement links TRBV28 to TRBJ2-3; 9 bases align to TRBD1. The CDR3 contains 15 residues. CDR1 and CDR2 from the germline V gene are MDHEN and SYDVKM. The J segment lost 4 bases and the V segment lost 5 bases, leaving 7 bases of the junction unmatched.

The genes are TRBV6-5 and TRBJ1-2; the D is unclear. V dropped 2 bases and J dropped 6 bases, with 13 bases sitting between them. CDR1 MNHEY and CDR2 SVGAGI come from the germline V gene. The CDR3 runs 14 residues. In DNA form, the CDR3 reads TGTGCCAGCAGTTACCAAGACGGAAGACATGGCTACACCTTC. Its protein product is CASSYQDGRHGYTF.

The J gene is TRBJ1-4, the V gene TRBV19; TRBD1 is a possible D gene (5 bases). Trimming removed 4 bases at V and 10 bases at J, with 13 bases between. The germline V gene encodes CDR1 LNHDA and CDR2 SQIVND (reference sequence). The CDR3 is made up of 13 amino acids. DNA for the CDR3: TGTGCCAGTAGTACGGGACTTACGCGAAAACTGTTTTTT. Protein sequence: CASSTGLTRKLFF.

This clone appeared a few times. This chain joins TRBV5-8 and TRBJ1-1, with no clear D. This CDR3 is built from 15 residues. Germline V gene sequence: CDR1 SGHTS, CDR2 YDEGEE. V was trimmed by 4 bases and J by 4 bases, leaving 17 bases between them. The CDR3 protein is CASSLLLVGLTEAFF. CDR3 coding DNA: TGTGCCAGCAGCCTACTATTAGTGGGCCTCACTGAAGCTTTCTTT.

This chain uses TRBV14 with TRBJ2-1; 9 bases map to TRBD1. The V gene's germline CDR1 is SGHDN and CDR2 FVKESK. V was pared by 4 bases and J by 10 bases, with 14 bases of the junction left unmatched. The CDR3 runs to 16 residues. CDR3 in DNA: TGTGCCAGCAGCCTTTACGGACAGGGGCCAACGCGGGAGCAGTTCTTC. This encodes CASSLYGQGPTREQFF. Full variable domain (rest looked up from reference TRBV14 and TRBJ2-1): EAGVTQFPSHSVIEKGQTVTLRCDPISGHDNLYWYRRVMGKEIKFLLHFVKESKQDESGMPNNRFLAERTGGTYSTLKVQPAELEDSGVYFCASSLYGQGPTREQFFGPGTRLTVL.

This chain joins TRBV2 and TRBJ1-5; the D gene is possibly TRBD1 (5 bases). Trimming left V 6 bases short and J 3 bases short, with 12 bases between. Germline V gene sequence: CDR1 SNHLY, CDR2 FYNNEI. The CDR3 has 14 residues. Written as DNA, the CDR3 is TGTGCCAGCAGGTCACAGGTCCTCAATCAGCCCCAGCATTTT. This sequence encodes CASRSQVLNQPQHF.

In regard to this clone: Other DNA variants within this sample encode the same CDR3. This chain joins TRBV28 and TRBJ1-1, with 7 bases identical to TRBD1. CDR1 and CDR2 (germline): MDHEN, SYDVKM. The CDR3 consists of 13 residues. Trimming at V came to 3 bases and at J to 4 bases, leaving 2 bases not matched to a gene. CDR3 nucleotides: TGTGCCAGCAGTTTGACAGGGAGCACTGAAGCTTTCTTT. Protein product: CASSLTGSTEAFF.